This passage covers 9 T cell receptor beta chains from one sample sequenced in a study of blood T cell repertoires in COVID-19. Profiling relied on immunoSEQ multiplex PCR, and the TCRdb table lists in-frame clones only, not all of them. The sample consists of about 440,000 clones, approximately 88% of them appearing once. Sequencing used peripheral blood. These receptors were obtained from a woman in her 50s with COVID-19, enrolled during active disease.

V usage is TRBV5-1 and J usage is TRBJ2-1; 13 bases are shared with TRBD2. This CDR3 is built from 19 residues. Per germline, CDR1 SGHRS and CDR2 YFSETQ. V lost 5 bases, J lost 0 bases, and 11 bases stayed unmatched. CDR3 protein: CASSSRTSGGFSSYNEQFF. The CDR3 bases are TGCGCCAGCAGTTCTCGGACTAGCGGGGGCTTCAGCTCCTACAATGAGCAGTTCTTC.

V usage is TRBV27 and J usage is TRBJ1-4; 7 bases are a match to TRBD1. Losses at the gene ends were 5 bases for V and 3 bases for J; bases not matched to a gene: 6. The length of the CDR3 is 15 residues. Looked up from germline, CDR1 is MNHEY and CDR2 is SMNVEV (reference sequence). CDR3 nucleotide sequence: TGTGCCAGCAGTCCCCGGACAGGTCCTAATGAAAAACTGTTTTTT. It is translated as CASSPRTGPNEKLFF.

In its sample, this clone was seen once. V usage is TRBV19 and J usage is TRBJ2-7; no clear D. Germline assignment: CDR1 LNHDA and CDR2 SQIVND (reference sequence). V was shortened by 8 bases and J by 5 bases, with 16 bases between the two germline ends. This CDR3 is built from 13 residues. CDR3 sequence reads: CASGSPGRHEQYF. In DNA, the CDR3 is TGTGCCAGTGGAAGTCCTGGCAGGCACGAGCAGTACTTC.

This clone was seen only once. The chain is built from TRBV21-1 and TRBJ2-3; the DNA was not used to check the table's D call, TRBD2. TRBV21-1 is given as a pseudogene. The CDR3 spans 21 residues. The CDR3 here is CASSKGDRTSGGALSTDTQYF. CDR3 bases: TGTGCCAGCAGCAAAGGGGACCGGACTAGCGGGGGGGCCTTGAGCACAGATACGCAGTATTTT.

The V call is TRBV11-3, the J call TRBJ2-1; D might be TRBD1 (6 bases). The V end was cut by 6 bases, the J end by 7 bases, with 10 bases between. There are 12 residues in the CDR3. From germline, CDR1 is SGHNT and CDR2 YENEEA. The CDR3 loop reads CASSLQGNEQFF. Written as DNA, the CDR3 is TGTGCCAGCAGTTTACAGGGAAATGAGCAGTTCTTC.

The CDR3: CASSTGTARFSYEQYF. CDR3 DNA sequence: TGCGCCAGCAGCACCGGGACAGCTAGATTCTCCTACGAGCAGTACTTC. The chain couples TRBV5-1 to TRBJ2-7, with 7 nucleotides matching TRBD1. The CDR3 totals 16 residues. Germline V gene lookup returns CDR1 SGHRS and CDR2 YFSETQ. V gave up 4 bases and J gave up 0 bases; unmatched junction bases: 10. The entire variable domain, with the rest obtained from reference TRBV5-1 and TRBJ2-7, is as follows: KAGVTQTPRYLIKTRGQQVTLSCSPISGHRSVSWYQQTPGQGLQFLFEYFSETQRNKGNFPGRFSGRQFSNSRSEMNVSTLELGDSALYLCASSTGTARFSYEQYFGPGTRLTVT.

In this sample, this clone turned up a few times. The V call is TRBV19, the J call TRBJ2-2, with unresolved D. Trimming removed 5 bases at V and 1 base at J, with 5 bases between. The germline V gene has CDR1 LNHDA and CDR2 SQIVND (reference sequence). This CDR3 has 13 residues. The CDR3 is CASSSGNTGELFF. The CDR3 DNA follows: TGTGCCAGTAGTTCAGGGAACACCGGGGAGCTGTTTTTT.

This chain links TRBV4-1 with TRBJ1-5; the D is unclear. CDR1 is MGHRA, CDR2 YSYEKL, per germline. V lost 1 base and J lost 0, with 7 bases in between. The CDR3 runs 15 residues. The CDR3 DNA sequence: TGCGCCAGCAGCCAAGGAACTTTTAGCAATCAGCCCCAGCATTTT. This encodes CASSQGTFSNQPQHF.

This chain joins TRBV5-1 and TRBJ1-1, with TRBD1 as a possible D gene (5 bases). The CDR3 is made up of 11 amino acids. V was trimmed by 2 bases and J by 14 bases, leaving 13 bases between them. Germline CDR1 and CDR2: SGHRS and YFSETQ. The CDR3 DNA is TGCGCCAGCAGCTTCGGGGGTGACGTGTTCTTT. Residues: CASSFGGDVFF.